The T cell receptor (beta chain) under discussion was sequenced for a study of cytomegalovirus exposure and HLA in healthy donors. Study observations and caveats: Exclusion as indistinguishable affected some V segments, including TRBV6-2 and TRBV6-3. According to the study, around 150 TCR beta chains were cytomegalovirus-associated. A cluster of highly shared sequence variants was likely a sequencing artifact.

The donors gave bone marrow, and they were healthy. V dropped 3 bases and J dropped 7 bases, with 16 bases sitting between them. CDR1 is SGDLS and CDR2 is YYNGEE in the germline V gene. The CDR3 is 14 amino acids. The PCR made use of 60 Vbeta and 13 Jbeta primers. Method: immunoSEQ multiplex PCR; TCRdb's copy keeps in-frame clones and lacks some. The table shows around 150,000 clones, with under 75% occurring only once. A note on this clone: The antigen remains unidentified.

The chain is built from TRBV9 and TRBJ1-2; TRBD1 is a possible D gene (5 bases). The sequenced material came from PBMCs. This receptor was obtained from a woman aged 60 to 75 in good health and CMV-seropositive. The CDR3 protein is CASSGGRGGVGYTF. CDR3 nucleotides: TGTGCCAGCAGCGGGGGACGTGGCGGGGTTGGCTACACCTTC.